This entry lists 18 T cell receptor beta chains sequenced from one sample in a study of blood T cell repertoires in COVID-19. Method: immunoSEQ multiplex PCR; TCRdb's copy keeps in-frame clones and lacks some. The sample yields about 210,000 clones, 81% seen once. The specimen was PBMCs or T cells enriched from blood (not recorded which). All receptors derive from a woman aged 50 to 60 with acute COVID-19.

CDR3 sequence reads: CASASGGSYEQYF. The DNA of the CDR3 is TGTGCTAGTGCTTCTGGAGGTTCCTACGAGCAGTACTTC. The rearrangement links TRBV12-5 to TRBJ2-7; D may be TRBD2 (5 bases). V was pared by 7 bases and J by 1 base, with 11 bases between. Germline CDR1 LGHNT, CDR2 FRNRAP. The CDR3 covers 13 residues.

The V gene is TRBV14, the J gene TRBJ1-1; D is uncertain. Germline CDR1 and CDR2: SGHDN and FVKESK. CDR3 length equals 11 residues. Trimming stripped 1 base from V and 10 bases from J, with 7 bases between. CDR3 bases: TGTGCCAGCAGCCAAGTATCGGGAGCTTTCTTT. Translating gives CASSQVSGAFF.

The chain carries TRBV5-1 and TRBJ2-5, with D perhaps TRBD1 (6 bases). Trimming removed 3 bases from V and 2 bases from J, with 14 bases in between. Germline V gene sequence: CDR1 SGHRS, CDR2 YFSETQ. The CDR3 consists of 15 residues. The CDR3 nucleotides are TGCGCCAGCAGCTGGGGGCATAGCGAACAAGAGACCCAGTACTTC. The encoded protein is CASSWGHSEQETQYF. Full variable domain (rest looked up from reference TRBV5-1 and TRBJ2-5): KAGVTQTPRYLIKTRGQQVTLSCSPISGHRSVSWYQQTPGQGLQFLFEYFSETQRNKGNFPGRFSGRQFSNSRSEMNVSTLELGDSALYLCASSWGHSEQETQYFGPGTRLLVL.

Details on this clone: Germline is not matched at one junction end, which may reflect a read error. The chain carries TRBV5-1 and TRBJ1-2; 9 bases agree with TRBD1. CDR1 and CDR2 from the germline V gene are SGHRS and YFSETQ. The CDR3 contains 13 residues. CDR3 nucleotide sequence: TGCGCCAGCAGCTTGGCCCCTACAGGGGGCCCGGCCTTC. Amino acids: CASSLAPTGGPAF.

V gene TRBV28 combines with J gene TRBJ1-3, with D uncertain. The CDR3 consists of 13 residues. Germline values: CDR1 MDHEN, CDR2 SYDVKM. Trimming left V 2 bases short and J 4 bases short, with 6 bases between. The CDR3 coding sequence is TGTGCCAGCAGTTTACCCTCCGGAAACACCATATATTTT. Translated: CASSLPSGNTIYF.

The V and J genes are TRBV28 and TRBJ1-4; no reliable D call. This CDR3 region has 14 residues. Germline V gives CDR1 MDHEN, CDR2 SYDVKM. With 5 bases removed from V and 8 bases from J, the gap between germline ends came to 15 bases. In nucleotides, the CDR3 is TGTGCCAGCAGTACCACTTTCTTCAGGGAAAAACTGTTTTTT. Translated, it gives CASSTTFFREKLFF.

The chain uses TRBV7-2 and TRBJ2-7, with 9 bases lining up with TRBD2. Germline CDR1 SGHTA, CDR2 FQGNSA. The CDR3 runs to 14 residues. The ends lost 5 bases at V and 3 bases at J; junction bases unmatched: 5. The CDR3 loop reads CASSISGSDYEQYF. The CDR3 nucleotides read TGTGCCAGCAGCATTAGCGGGAGCGACTACGAGCAGTACTTC.

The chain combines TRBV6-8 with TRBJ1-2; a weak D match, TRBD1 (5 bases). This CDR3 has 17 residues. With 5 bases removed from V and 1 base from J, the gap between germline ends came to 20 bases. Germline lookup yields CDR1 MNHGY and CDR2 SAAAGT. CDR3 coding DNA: TGTGCCAGCAGTCCCGCCCCGAGTGGGGCCCTTAACTATGGCTACACCTTC. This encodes CASSPAPSGALNYGYTF.

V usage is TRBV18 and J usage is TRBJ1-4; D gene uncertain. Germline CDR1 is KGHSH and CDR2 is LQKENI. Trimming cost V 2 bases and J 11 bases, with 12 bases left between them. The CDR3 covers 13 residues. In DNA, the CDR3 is TGTGCCAGCTCACCAGACTCTGTGGGTAAACTGTTTTTT. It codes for CASSPDSVGKLFF.

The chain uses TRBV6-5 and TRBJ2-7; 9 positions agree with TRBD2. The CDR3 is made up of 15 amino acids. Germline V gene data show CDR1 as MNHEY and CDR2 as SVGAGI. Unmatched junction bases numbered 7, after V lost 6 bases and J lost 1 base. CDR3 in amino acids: CASRSLAGNSYEQYF. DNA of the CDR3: TGTGCCAGCAGGTCACTAGCGGGCAATTCCTACGAGCAGTACTTC.

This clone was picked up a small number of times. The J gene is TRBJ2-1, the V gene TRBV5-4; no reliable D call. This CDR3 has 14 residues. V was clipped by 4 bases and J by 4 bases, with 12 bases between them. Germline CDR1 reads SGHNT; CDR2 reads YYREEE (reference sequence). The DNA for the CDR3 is TGTGCCAGCAGCCTATTTTCGCGGTACAATGAGCAGTTCTTC. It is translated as CASSLFSRYNEQFF.

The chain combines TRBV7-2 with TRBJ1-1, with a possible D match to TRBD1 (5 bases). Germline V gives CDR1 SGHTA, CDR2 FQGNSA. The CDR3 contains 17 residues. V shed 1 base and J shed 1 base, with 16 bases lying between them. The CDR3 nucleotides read TGTGCCAGCAGCTTAGAGGGTTGGGGGGGACCGAACACTGAAGCTTTCTTT. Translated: CASSLEGWGGPNTEAFF.

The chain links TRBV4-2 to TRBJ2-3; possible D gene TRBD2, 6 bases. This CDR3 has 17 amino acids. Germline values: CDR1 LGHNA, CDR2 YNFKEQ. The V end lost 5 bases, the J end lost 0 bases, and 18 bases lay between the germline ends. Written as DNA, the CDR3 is TGTGCCAGCAGCGTAAGGCTGGCGGCGGGAAGCACAGATACGCAGTATTTT. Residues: CASSVRLAAGSTDTQYF.

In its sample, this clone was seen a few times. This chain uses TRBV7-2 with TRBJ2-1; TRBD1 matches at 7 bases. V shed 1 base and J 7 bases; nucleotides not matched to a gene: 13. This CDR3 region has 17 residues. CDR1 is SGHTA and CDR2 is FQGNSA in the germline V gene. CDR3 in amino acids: CASSLEPHRGGGNEQFF. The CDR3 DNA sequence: TGTGCCAGCAGCTTAGAGCCACACAGGGGTGGAGGTAATGAGCAGTTCTTC.

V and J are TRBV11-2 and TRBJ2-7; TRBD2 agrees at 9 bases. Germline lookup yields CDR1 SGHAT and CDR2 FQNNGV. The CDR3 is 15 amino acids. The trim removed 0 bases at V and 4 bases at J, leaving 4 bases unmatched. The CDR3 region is CASSLDSSGKYEQYF. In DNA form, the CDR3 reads TGTGCCAGCAGCTTAGATTCTAGCGGGAAATACGAGCAGTACTTC.

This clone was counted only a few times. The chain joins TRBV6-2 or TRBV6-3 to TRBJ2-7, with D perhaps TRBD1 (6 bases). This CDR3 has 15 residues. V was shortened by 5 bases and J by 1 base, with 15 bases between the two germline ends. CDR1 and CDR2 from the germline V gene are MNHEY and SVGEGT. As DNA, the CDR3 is TGTGCCAGCAGTCCCAGGGGTGCCCCTTCCTACGAGCAGTACTTC. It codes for CASSPRGAPSYEQYF.

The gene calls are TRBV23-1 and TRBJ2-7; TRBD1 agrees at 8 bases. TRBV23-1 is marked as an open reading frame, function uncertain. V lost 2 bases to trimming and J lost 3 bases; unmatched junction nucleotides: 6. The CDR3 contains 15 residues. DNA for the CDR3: TGCGCCAGCAGTCAAGGTCAGGGGGCCCTCTACGAGCAGTACTTC. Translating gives CASSQGQGALYEQYF.

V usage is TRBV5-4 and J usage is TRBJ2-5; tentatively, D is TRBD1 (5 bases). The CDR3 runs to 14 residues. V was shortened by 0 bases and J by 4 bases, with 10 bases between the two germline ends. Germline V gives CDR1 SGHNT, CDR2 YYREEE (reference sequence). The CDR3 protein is CASSLARASETQYF. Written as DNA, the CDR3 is TGTGCCAGCAGCTTGGCCAGGGCCTCAGAGACCCAGTACTTC. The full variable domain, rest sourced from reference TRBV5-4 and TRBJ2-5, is ETGVTQSPTHLIKTRGQQVTLRCSSQSGHNTVSWYQQALGQGPQFIFQYYREEENGRGNFPPRFSGLQFPNYSSELNVNALELDDSALYLCASSLARASETQYFGPGTRLLVL.